The 18 T cell receptor beta chains given below trace back to one sample, sequenced in a study of shared T cell receptors in the human thymus. Profiled with immunoSEQ multiplex PCR; TCRdb holds only in-frame clones, not every one. The table lists 700,000 to 750,000 clones, 70% to 90% of them singletons. This sample was also put to use in a study of human thymus T cells.

The sample consisted of thymocytes. The receptors derive from a girl under three years old with a congenital heart defect.

The chain couples TRBV10-3 to TRBJ2-7; 10 nucleotides agree with TRBD2. Germline V CDR1 and CDR2: ENHRY, SYGVKD. CDR3 length equals 15 residues. V was clipped by 2 bases and J by 4 bases; unmatched bases: 5. The CDR3 nucleotides are TGTGCCATCAGTGAGGCTAGCGGGGGTTCGTACGAGCAGTACTTC. Amino acids: CAISEASGGSYEQYF.

This clone was counted only a few times. Other nucleotide sequences in the sample specify the same CDR3. The chain employs TRBV19 and TRBJ2-5, with 8 bases matching TRBD1. The CDR3 totals 13 residues. CDR1 is LNHDA and CDR2 is SQIVND in the germline V gene (reference sequence). V shed 1 base, J shed 5 bases, and the junction held 0 bases outside the gene matches. The CDR3 coding sequence is TGTGCCAGTAGTATAGCAGGGGGCGAGACCCAGTACTTC. As protein: CASSIAGGETQYF.

This chain connects TRBV10-3 to TRBJ1-2, with 8 bases that match TRBD1. CDR1 is ENHRY, CDR2 SYGVKD, per germline. With 10 bases clipped from V and 2 bases from J, the junction kept 6 bases outside the gene matches. The CDR3 consists of 13 residues. CDR3: CATSDRENYGYTF. CDR3 DNA sequence: TGTGCCACCTCGGACAGGGAAAACTATGGCTACACCTTC.

DNA of the CDR3: TGTGCCAGCAGTGGACGACAGGGCCAGCCCCAGCATTTT. As protein: CASSGRQGQPQHF. The chain carries TRBV2 and TRBJ1-5, with 7 bases identical to TRBD1. Losses at the gene ends were 4 bases for V and 7 bases for J; bases not matched to a gene: 4. Germline CDR1 is SNHLY and CDR2 is FYNNEI. The CDR3 has 13 residues.

Of note for this clone: The identical CDR3 is also encoded by other nucleotide sequences in the sample. The genes are TRBV5-6 and TRBJ1-2; TRBD1 matches 9 bases. J was trimmed by 2 bases and V by 4 bases; bases with no gene match: 3. Germline V gene data show CDR1 as SGHDT and CDR2 as YYEEEE. CDR3 length equals 14 residues. The CDR3 DNA is TGTGCCAGCAGCCTTGGGACAGGGAACTATGGCTACACCTTC. As protein: CASSLGTGNYGYTF.

The gene calls are TRBV6-5 and TRBJ1-2; TRBD1 matches 9 bases. Germline assignment: CDR1 MNHEY and CDR2 SVGAGI. The junction had 4 bases not matched to a gene; V was cut back by 6 bases and J by 5 bases. This CDR3 contains 13 residues. CDR3: CASRLQGAYGYTF. The DNA of the CDR3 is TGTGCCAGCAGACTACAGGGGGCTTATGGCTACACCTTC.

This rearrangement joins TRBV10-3 to TRBJ2-3, with D perhaps TRBD2 (6 bases). Trimming took off 0 bases at V and 3 bases at J, with 13 bases between the two ends. CDR1 and CDR2 (germline): ENHRY, SYGVKD. This CDR3 has 16 residues. In nucleotides, the CDR3 is TGTGCCATCAGTGAGTCATCGGGGGTAGAGACAGATACGCAGTATTTT. The encoded protein is CAISESSGVETDTQYF.

This CDR3 reads CASSAGGDQPQHF. The CDR3 DNA follows: TGTGCCAGCAGCGCCGGGGGGGATCAGCCCCAGCATTTT. The rearrangement uses TRBV9 and TRBJ1-5, with D possibly matching TRBD1 (5 bases). This CDR3 comprises 13 residues. Germline V gives CDR1 SGDLS, CDR2 YYNGEE. Between the trimmed V and J ends, which lost 3 bases and 5 bases, there was a span of 9 bases. The entire variable domain, with the rest obtained from reference TRBV9 and TRBJ1-5, is as follows: DSGVTQTPKHLITATGQRVTLRCSPRSGDLSVYWYQQSLDQGLQFLIQYYNGEERAKGNILERFSAQQFPDLHSELNLSSLELGDSALYFCASSAGGDQPQHFGDGTRLSIL.

This clone was counted a single time. The gene calls are TRBV20-1 and TRBJ1-2; D might be TRBD1 (5 bases). The germline V gene encodes CDR1 DFQATT and CDR2 SNEGSKA (reference sequence). The CDR3 sequence is 8 residues long. The CDR3 loop is CQGYGYTF. The CDR3, as DNA: TGCCAGGGCTACGGCTACACCTTC.

This clone appeared a single time. Here the CDR3 DNA reads TGCGCCAGCAGCCAAGTGGGAGGGCTCTACACTGAAGCTTTCTTT. This encodes CASSQVGGLYTEAFF. The chain carries TRBV4-1 and TRBJ1-1, with no clear D. Trimming pared 1 base from V and 3 bases from J, leaving 12 bases between. Germline CDR1 is MGHRA and CDR2 is YSYEKL. CDR3 length: 15 residues.

The rearrangement uses TRBV7-2 and TRBJ2-5; 9 bases match TRBD2. The CDR3 contains 19 residues. From germline, CDR1 is SGHTA and CDR2 FQGNSA. V shed 0 bases and J 5 bases; nucleotides not matched to a gene: 16. Here the CDR3 DNA reads TGTGCCAGCAGCTTAGCGCGTCTAGCGGGACAGCGAACAGGGGAGACCCAGTACTTC. This translates into CASSLARLAGQRTGETQYF.

This rearrangement joins TRBV10-3 to TRBJ2-7; tentatively, D is TRBD2 (6 bases). Germline CDR1 is ENHRY and CDR2 is SYGVKD. V gave up 3 bases and J gave up 2 bases, with 8 bases separating them. The CDR3 length is 13 residues. The DNA of the CDR3 is TGTGCCATCAGTGATAGGACTACCTACGAGCAGTACTTC. Amino acid sequence: CAISDRTTYEQYF.

This clone was observed a handful of times. V is TRBV5-4 and J is TRBJ1-1, with 9 bases aligning to TRBD1. The CDR3 has 17 residues. The V segment lost 4 bases and the J segment 0 bases; nucleotides outside the gene matches: 10. Germline lookup yields CDR1 SGHNT and CDR2 YYREEE (reference sequence). The CDR3 here is CASSADRGPKLNTEAFF. DNA for the CDR3: TGTGCCAGCAGCGCGGACAGGGGCCCTAAGTTGAACACTGAAGCTTTCTTT.

This chain uses TRBV27 with TRBJ1-1; TRBD1 might be the D (6 bases). CDR1 MNHEY and CDR2 SMNVEV come from the germline V gene (reference sequence). V dropped 6 bases and J dropped 4 bases, with 15 bases sitting between them. The CDR3 totals 14 residues. The CDR3 sequence is CASSPGDGATEAFF. The DNA of the CDR3 is TGTGCCAGCAGCCCAGGGGATGGGGCCACTGAAGCTTTCTTT.

V usage is TRBV6-6 and J usage is TRBJ1-5; D remains unclear. Trimming shortened V by 3 bases and J by 5 bases, and 11 bases separated the two germline ends. The CDR3 has 14 amino acids. Germline V gene sequence: CDR1 MNHNY, CDR2 SVGAGI (reference sequence). As DNA, the CDR3 is TGTGCCAGCAGTTATCTCGAACAGCATCAGCCCCAGCATTTT. This codes for CASSYLEQHQPQHF.

The rearrangement joins TRBV4-1 to TRBJ1-2, with TRBD1 identical over 12 bases. The germline CDR1 and CDR2 sequences are MGHRA and YSYEKL. V lost 1 base and J lost 8; bases outside the gene matches: 8. The CDR3 spans 16 residues. CDR3 DNA: TGCGCCAGCAGCCAAGGGGGACAGGGGGCGAAATTGGGCTACACCTTC. Amino acids: CASSQGGQGAKLGYTF.

This clone has a handful of counts. The rearrangement uses TRBV27 and TRBJ1-2, with TRBD1 as a possible D gene (6 bases). Germline V gene lookup returns CDR1 MNHEY and CDR2 SMNVEV (reference sequence). The ends were cut back, 2 bases at V and 7 bases at J, with 17 bases in the middle. This CDR3 spans 15 amino acids. The CDR3 DNA is TGTGCCAGCAGTTTAGAAGCGGGGGCTTGGTGTGGCTACACCTTC. Protein: CASSLEAGAWCGYTF.

This clone was seen once. The rearrangement uses TRBV7-9 and TRBJ1-2, with D possibly being TRBD1 (6 bases). CDR3 length equals 14 residues. CDR1 and CDR2 from the germline V gene are SEHNR and FQNEAQ (reference sequence). V gave up 1 base and J gave up 7 bases, with 13 bases separating them. DNA for the CDR3: TGTGCCAGCAGCTTAGTCCGGGACAACAGTGGCTACACCTTC. This gives the protein CASSLVRDNSGYTF.